This TCR beta chain was profiled in a study of cytomegalovirus exposure and HLA in healthy donors. On the study more broadly: Early on, a data release was issued that held 80 million or so unique TCRs from HLA-typed donors. General observations from the study: The authors later linked a missense DCLRE1C variant to TCR beta V- and J-gene trimming. Earlier results showed most TCR beta V segments being productive about 90% or about 30% of the time.

The PCR was carried out with 60 Vbeta primers and 13 Jbeta primers. Profiling relied on immunoSEQ multiplex PCR, and the TCRdb table lists in-frame clones only, not all of them. The sample lists 95,000 to 110,000 clones, roughly three quarters occurring once. Healthy individuals who donated bone marrow served as the donors. Turning to this clone: Its specificity is unknown.

The source material was PBMCs. The TCR was taken from a woman younger than 35 in good health and CMV-seropositive.

This CDR3 reads CAWSVGRGQETQYF. In DNA form, the CDR3 reads TGTGCCTGGAGTGTCGGGAGGGGTCAAGAGACCCAGTACTTC. The chain uses TRBV30 and TRBJ2-5; TRBD2 aligns across 8 bases. There are 14 residues in the CDR3. Germline assignment: CDR1 GTSNPN and CDR2 SVGIG (reference sequence). V dropped 0 bases and J dropped 2; count of bases not matched to a gene: 2.